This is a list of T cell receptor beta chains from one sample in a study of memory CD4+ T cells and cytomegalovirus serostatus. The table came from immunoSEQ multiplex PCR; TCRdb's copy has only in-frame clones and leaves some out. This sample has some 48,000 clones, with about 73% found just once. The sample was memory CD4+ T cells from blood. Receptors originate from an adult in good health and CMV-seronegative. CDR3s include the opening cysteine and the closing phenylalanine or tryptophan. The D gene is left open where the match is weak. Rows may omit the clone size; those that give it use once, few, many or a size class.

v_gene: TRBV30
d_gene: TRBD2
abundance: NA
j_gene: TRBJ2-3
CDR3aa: CAWSVRRGLTVADTQYF
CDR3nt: TGTGCCTGGAGTGTACGGCGGGGACTAACCGTCGCAGATACGCAGTATTTT

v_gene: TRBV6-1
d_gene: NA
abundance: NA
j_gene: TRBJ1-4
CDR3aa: CASSELGEKLFF
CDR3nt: TGTGCCAGCAGTGAATTGGGGGAAAAACTGTTTTTT

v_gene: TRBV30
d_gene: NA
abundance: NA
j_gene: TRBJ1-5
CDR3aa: CAWSLTSNQPQHF
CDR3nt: TGTGCCTGGAGTCTTACGAGCAATCAGCCCCAGCATTTT

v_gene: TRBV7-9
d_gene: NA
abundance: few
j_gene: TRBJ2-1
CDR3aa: CASSFTPTGPNEQFF
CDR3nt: TGTGCCAGCAGCTTCACACCGACAGGCCCCAATGAGCAGTTCTTC

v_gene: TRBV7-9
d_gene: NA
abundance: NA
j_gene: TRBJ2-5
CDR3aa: CASSPGTVQETQYF
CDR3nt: TGTGCCAGCAGCCCCGGTACAGTCCAAGAGACCCAGTACTTC

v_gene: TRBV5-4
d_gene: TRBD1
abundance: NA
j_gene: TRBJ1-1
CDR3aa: CASSGPGQGVTEAFF
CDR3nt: TGTGCCAGCAGCGGCCCGGGACAGGGCGTCACTGAAGCTTTCTTT

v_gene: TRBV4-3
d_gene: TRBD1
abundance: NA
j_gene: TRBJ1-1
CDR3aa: CASSAQGRGTEAFF
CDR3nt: TGCGCCAGCAGCGCACAGGGGCGAGGCACTGAAGCTTTCTTT

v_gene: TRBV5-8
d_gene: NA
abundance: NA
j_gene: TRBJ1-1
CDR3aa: CASSLPPGANHMNTEAFF
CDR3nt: TGTGCCAGCAGCTTGCCCCCAGGGGCAAATCACATGAACACTGAAGCTTTCTTT

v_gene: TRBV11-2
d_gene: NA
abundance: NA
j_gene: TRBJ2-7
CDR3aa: CASSLGTWSYEQHF
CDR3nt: TGTGCCAGCAGCTTAGGGACTTGGTCGTACGAGCAGCACTTC

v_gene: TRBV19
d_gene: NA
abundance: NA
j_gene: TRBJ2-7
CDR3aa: CASSMSAGLSYEQYF
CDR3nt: TGTGCCAGTAGTATGTCTGCAGGGCTCTCCTACGAGCAGTACTTC

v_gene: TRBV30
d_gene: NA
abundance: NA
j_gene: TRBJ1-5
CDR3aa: CALAQGGDQPQHF
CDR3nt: TGTGCCTTGGCCCAGGGTGGTGATCAGCCCCAGCATTTT

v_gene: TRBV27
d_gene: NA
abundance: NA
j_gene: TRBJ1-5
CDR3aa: CASRENDRGFNQPQHF
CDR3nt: TGTGCCAGCAGAGAAAACGACCGGGGTTTTAATCAGCCCCAGCATTTT

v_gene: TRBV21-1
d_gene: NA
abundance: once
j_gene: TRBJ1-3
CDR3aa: CASSKKGDSGSGNTIYF
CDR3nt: TGTGCCAGCAGCAAAAAGGGGGACTCGGGGTCTGGAAACACCATATATTTT

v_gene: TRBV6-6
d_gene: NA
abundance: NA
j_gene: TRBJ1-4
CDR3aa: CASSPPQGRPNEKLFF
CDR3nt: TGTGCCAGCAGTCCCCCCCAGGGACGGCCTAATGAAAAACTGTTTTTT

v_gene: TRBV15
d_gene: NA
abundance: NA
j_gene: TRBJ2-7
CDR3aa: CATSRDRLTWSYGQYF
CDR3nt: TGTGCCACCAGCAGAGATAGGCTGACGTGGAGCTACGGGCAGTACTTC

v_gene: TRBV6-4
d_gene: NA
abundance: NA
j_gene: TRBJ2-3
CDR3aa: CASSAPGRDTQYF
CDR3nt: TGTGCCAGCAGTGCCCCAGGGAGGGATACGCAGTATTTT

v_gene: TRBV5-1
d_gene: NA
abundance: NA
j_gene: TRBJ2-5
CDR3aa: CASMPGHNFQETQYF
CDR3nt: TGCGCCAGCATGCCGGGACATAACTTCCAAGAGACCCAGTACTTC

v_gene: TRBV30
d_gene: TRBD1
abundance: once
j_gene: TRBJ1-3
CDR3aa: CAWREQGVAGNTIYF
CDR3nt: TGTGCCTGGAGAGAACAGGGGGTAGCTGGAAACACCATATATTTT

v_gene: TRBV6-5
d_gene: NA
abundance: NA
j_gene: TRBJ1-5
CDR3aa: CASSYSANSNQPQHF
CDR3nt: TGTGCCAGCAGTTACTCGGCAAATAGCAATCAGCCCCAGCATTTT

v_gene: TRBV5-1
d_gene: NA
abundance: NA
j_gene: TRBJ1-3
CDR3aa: CASSLGEGVSGNTIYF
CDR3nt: TGCGCCAGCAGCTTGGGAGAGGGGGTCTCTGGAAACACCATATATTTT

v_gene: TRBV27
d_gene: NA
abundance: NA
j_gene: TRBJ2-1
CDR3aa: CASSPRGWEQFF
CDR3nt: TGTGCCAGCAGTCCCCGGGGGTGGGAGCAGTTCTTC

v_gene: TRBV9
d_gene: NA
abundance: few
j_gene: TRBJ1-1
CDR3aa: CASSVGLGGGVFEAFF
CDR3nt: TGTGCCAGCAGCGTAGGCCTAGGGGGTGGGGTATTTGAAGCTTTCTTT

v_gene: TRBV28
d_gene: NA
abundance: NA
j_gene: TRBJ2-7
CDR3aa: CASSLSPRVGEQYF
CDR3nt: TGTGCCAGCAGTTTATCCCCGAGGGTTGGGGAGCAGTACTTC

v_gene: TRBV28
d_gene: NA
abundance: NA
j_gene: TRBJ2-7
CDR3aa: CASTLRDVHEQYF
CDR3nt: TGTGCCAGCACCCTTAGGGATGTACACGAGCAGTACTTC

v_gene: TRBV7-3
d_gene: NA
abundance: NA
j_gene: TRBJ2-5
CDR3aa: CASSLRGASSGETQYF
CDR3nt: TGTGCCAGCAGTCTACGCGGAGCATCTAGTGGGGAGACCCAGTACTTC

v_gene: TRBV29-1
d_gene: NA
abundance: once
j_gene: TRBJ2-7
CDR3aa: CSVEEGGVLVEQYF
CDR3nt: TGCAGCGTTGAAGAAGGGGGGGTTCTAGTGGAGCAGTACTTC

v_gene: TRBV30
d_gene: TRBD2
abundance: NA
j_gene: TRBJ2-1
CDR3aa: CAWSPPGLAGPQFF
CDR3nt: TGTGCCTGGAGTCCCCCGGGACTAGCGGGACCTCAGTTCTTC

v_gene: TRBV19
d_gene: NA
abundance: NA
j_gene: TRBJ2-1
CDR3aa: CASSIRLLNEQFF
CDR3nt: TGTGCCAGTAGTATAAGGCTTCTCAATGAGCAGTTCTTC

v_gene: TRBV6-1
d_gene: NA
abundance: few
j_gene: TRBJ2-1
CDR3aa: CASSEDPGLGEQFF
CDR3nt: TGTGCCAGCAGTGAAGACCCGGGTTTGGGTGAGCAGTTCTTC

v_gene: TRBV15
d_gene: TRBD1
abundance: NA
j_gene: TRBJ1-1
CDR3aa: CATSRVSGGAKTEAFF
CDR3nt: TGTGCCACCAGCAGAGTGTCAGGGGGCGCAAAAACTGAAGCTTTCTTT

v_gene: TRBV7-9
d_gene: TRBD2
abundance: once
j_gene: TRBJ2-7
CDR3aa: CASSASGRLYEQYF
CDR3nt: TGTGCCAGCAGCGCTAGCGGGAGACTCTACGAGCAGTACTTC

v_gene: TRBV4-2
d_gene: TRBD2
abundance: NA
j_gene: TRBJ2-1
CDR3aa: CASSQTLAGGPSEQFF
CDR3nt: TGTGCCAGCAGCCAAACGCTAGCGGGAGGGCCTTCTGAGCAGTTCTTC

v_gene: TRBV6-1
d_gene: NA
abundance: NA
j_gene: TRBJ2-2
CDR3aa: CASSVGQGRNTGELFF
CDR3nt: TGTGCCAGCAGTGTAGGGCAGGGGCGGAACACCGGGGAGCTGTTTTTT

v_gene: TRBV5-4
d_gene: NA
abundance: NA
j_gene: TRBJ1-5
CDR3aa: CASSLRGAGDNQPQHF
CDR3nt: TGTGCCAGCAGCTTGCGGGGTGCCGGGGACAATCAGCCCCAGCATTTT